The present entry profiles one T cell receptor (beta chain) with its context. Its antigen target is currently unknown. Per-base qualities were not stored, and no clone one base away is much larger. Inclusive of the bounding cysteine and phenylalanine, the CDR3 is 14 residues long. The kept DNA is CDR3 alone, 42 bases in frame from the first base. The germline ends are 14 bases apart after V is trimmed by 4 bases and J by 3 bases. Looking up the germline V gene yields CDR1 SGHRS and CDR2 YFSETQ. The roughly 39 donors, aged roughly 6 to 95 years, were systemically healthy Caucasian individuals from Russia. Approximately 9.3 milliliters of peripheral blood were drawn from each donor into EDTA-treated Vacutainer tubes. PBMCs were isolated by Ficoll-Paque density-gradient centrifugation, with at least 6.5 million obtained per sample. Total RNA, at least 6 micrograms per sample, was extracted from PBMCs with Trizol reagent. The percentages of naive CD45RAhigh/CD27high T cells were determined by flow cytometry on a PBMC aliquot from every donor.

These data are taken from a study of blood T cells in healthy people across ages (dated by TCRdb to between 2014 and 2017). Study-level background: In model experiments, template switching captured roughly one uniquely barcoded TCR beta cDNA molecule for every two T cells. The study measured age-related changes in TCR beta repertoire diversity using deep sequencing normalized with unique cDNA molecular identifiers. Four age groups were formed from the donors: young (average 16 years), middle-aged (around 41), aged (roughly 58) and long-lived (around 82). To avoid experimental bias, donors of different ages were randomly spread across the sequencing lanes. Two additional independent replicas of 1 million unique cDNA reads from the same blood draw were analyzed for two donors (one aged 18 to 29 and one aged 80 or older).

What the work shows at the level of the full study, not this receptor alone: As age increased, observed TCR beta diversity per million T cells dropped in a roughly linear way, and a significant reduction was already evident by age 40. There was a strong correlation between observed TCR beta diversity and the percentage of naive T cells measured by flow cytometry. Since profiling was done on bulk unsorted PBMCs, naive and antigen-experienced compartments could not be conclusively compared. Because donor CMV infection status was unknown, age-related changes in expanded clonotypes were potentially confounded. Compared with the aged group, the long-lived group had more naive CD4+ T cells, fewer expanded clones and increased TCR diversity, a pattern suggesting age selection. Estimates of total diversity based on one million sequenced T cells were considered lower bounds and underestimates.

The protocol used for the library was 5' RACE. The sequencer listed for this sample is Illumina HiSeq 2500. A second PCR of about 6 to 11 cycles was run with a J-beta primer mix and a sample-barcoded 5' primer. A template-switch 5' adaptor carrying 12 random nucleotides introduced a unique molecular identifier onto each TCR beta cDNA molecule. At least 3 million CDR3-containing paired-end reads were obtained from each sample. First-strand cDNA synthesis was performed from all RNA using the Mint cDNA synthesis kit, with priming by a TRBC-specific oligonucleotide. Following uracil-DNA glycosylase treatment, all cDNA underwent a first 18-cycle PCR with the universal primers M1SS and BC2_uni_R. Concerning the study's data processing: For normalization, 1 million high-quality reads, each with a distinct molecular identifier, were randomly selected from each sample. Instead of being binned into consensus sequences, reads that shared molecular identifiers were thrown out. MiTCR, run with a Q25 quality threshold and the strictest error-elimination algorithm, handled CDR3 identification, clonotype clustering and error correction. Lower-bound total TCR beta diversity was estimated with a nonparametric unseen species model using Euler transformation. TCRdb trimmed the raw reads at Q25, called clones with MiXCR and kept productive beta chains. Merged by CDR3 protein, the rows form single entries marked with the most common genes and DNA. TCRdb, not the authors, supplied the V and J calls. The sample table contains approximately 360,000 distinct CDR3 sequences; only one count was recorded for 45% to 65% of them. The ten largest clones add up to roughly 51% of the sample.

This TCR came from a man aged 60 to 75 in good health. Specimen: blood. The rearrangement joined TRBV5-1 to TRBJ2-7, with TRBD2 perhaps the D gene, on 5 matching bases. The nucleotides are TGCGCCAGCAGCCCATTCGGGGAGTACTACGAGCAGTACTTC. It specifies CASSPFGEYYEQYF.